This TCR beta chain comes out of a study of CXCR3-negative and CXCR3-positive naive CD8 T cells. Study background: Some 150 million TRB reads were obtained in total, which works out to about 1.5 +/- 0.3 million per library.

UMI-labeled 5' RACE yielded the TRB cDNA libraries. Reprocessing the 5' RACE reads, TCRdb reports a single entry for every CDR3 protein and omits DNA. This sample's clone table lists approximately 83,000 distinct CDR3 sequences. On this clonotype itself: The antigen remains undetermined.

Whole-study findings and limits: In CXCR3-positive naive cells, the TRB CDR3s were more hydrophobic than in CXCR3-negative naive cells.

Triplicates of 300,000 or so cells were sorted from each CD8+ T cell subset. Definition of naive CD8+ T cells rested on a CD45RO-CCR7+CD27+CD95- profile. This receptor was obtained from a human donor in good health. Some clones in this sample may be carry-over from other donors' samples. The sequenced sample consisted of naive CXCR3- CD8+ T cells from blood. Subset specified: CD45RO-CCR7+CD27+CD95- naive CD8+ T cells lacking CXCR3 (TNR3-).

CDR3 protein: CACSYGTGFGYEQFF. The J gene is TRBJ2-1, the V gene TRBV5-1; the TCRdb call, TRBD1, lacks DNA for checking. The CDR3 spans 15 residues. CDR1 is SGHRS, CDR2 YFSETQ, per germline.